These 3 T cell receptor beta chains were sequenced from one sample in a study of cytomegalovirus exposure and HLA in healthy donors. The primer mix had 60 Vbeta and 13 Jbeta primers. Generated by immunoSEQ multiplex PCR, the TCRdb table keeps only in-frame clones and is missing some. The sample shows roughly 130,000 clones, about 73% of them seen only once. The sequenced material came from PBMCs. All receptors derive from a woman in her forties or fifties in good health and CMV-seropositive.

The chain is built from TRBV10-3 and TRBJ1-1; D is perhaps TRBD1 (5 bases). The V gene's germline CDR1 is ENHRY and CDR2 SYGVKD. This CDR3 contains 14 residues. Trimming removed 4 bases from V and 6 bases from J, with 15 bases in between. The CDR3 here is CAISGVSGGSEAFF. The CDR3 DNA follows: TGTGCCATCAGTGGGGTCTCCGGGGGGTCTGAAGCTTTCTTT.

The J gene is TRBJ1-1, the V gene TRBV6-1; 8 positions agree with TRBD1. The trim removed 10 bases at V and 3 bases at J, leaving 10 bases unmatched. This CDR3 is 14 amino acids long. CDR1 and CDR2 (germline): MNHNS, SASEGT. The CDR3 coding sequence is TGTGCCACCGGGGGACAGGACCCGCACACTGAAGCTTTCTTT. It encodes CATGGQDPHTEAFF.

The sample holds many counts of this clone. CDR3 coding DNA: TGTGCCAGCAGTCCCTTTGGGGGGGGCTCCGGGGAGCTGTTTTTT. Translated, it gives CASSPFGGGSGELFF. This rearrangement joins TRBV6-5 to TRBJ2-2; D is perhaps TRBD2 (7 bases). Trimming cost V 5 bases and J 6 bases, with 16 bases left between them. The CDR3 is made up of 15 amino acids. Germline CDR1 reads MNHEY; CDR2 reads SVGAGI.